Below are 30 T cell receptor beta chains sequenced from a single sample in a study of T cells in Graves' hyperthyroidism and ophthalmopathy. TCR beta CDR3 region amplification was performed from RNA transcripts. HTBI primers were employed in a first-round RT-PCR of the TCR CDR3. TCRdb re-called the multiplex PCR reads through MiXCR, storing one row per CDR3 protein. Here the sample spans 250,000 to 300,000 distinct CDR3 sequences, 17% being singletons. The sample consisted of blood. These receptors were obtained from an older woman with Graves' ophthalmopathy.

The chain joins TRBV7-3 to TRBJ2-1; a possible D gene is TRBD1 (5 bases). Germline CDR1 reads SGHTA; CDR2 reads FQGTGA. The ends were cut back, 2 bases at V and 5 bases at J, with 13 bases in the middle. CDR3 length equals 15 residues. In DNA form, the CDR3 reads TGTGCCAGCAGCTTAGGCTTAGGGGTGAACAATGAGCAGTTCTTC. Encoded protein: CASSLGLGVNNEQFF.

This clonotype has a handful of counts. V usage is TRBV11-2 and J usage is TRBJ1-6; D is undetermined. CDR3 length: 15 residues. Trimming removed 1 base from V and 0 bases from J, with 4 bases in between. The V gene's germline CDR1 is SGHAT and CDR2 FQNNGV. The CDR3 sequence: CASSLAGSYNSPLHF. Written as DNA, the CDR3 is TGTGCCAGCAGCTTAGCGGGCTCCTATAATTCACCCCTCCACTTT.

This chain uses TRBV20-1 with TRBJ2-1, with 15 nucleotides matching TRBD2. Germline assignment: CDR1 DFQATT and CDR2 SNEGSKA (reference sequence). This CDR3 comprises 17 residues. Losses at the gene ends were 3 bases for V and 4 bases for J; bases not matched to a gene: 7. The CDR3, as DNA: TGCAGTGCTAGGGGGACTAGCGGGAGGACGGGATACAATGAGCAGTTCTTC. Residues: CSARGTSGRTGYNEQFF.

This clonotype was detected only a few times. The rearrangement uses TRBV25-1 and TRBJ2-1, with 8 bases lining up with TRBD2. The trim removed 3 bases at V and 4 bases at J, leaving 14 bases unmatched. CDR1 is MGHDK and CDR2 is SYGVNS in the germline V gene. The CDR3 consists of 18 residues. CDR3: CASSDPSRAGGLYNEQFF. DNA for the CDR3: TGTGCCAGCAGTGACCCCTCCCGCGCGGGAGGACTGTACAATGAGCAGTTCTTC. Complete variable domain (other parts from reference TRBV25-1 and TRBJ2-1): EADIYQTPRYLVIGTGKKITLECSQTMGHDKMYWYQQDPGMELHLIHYSYGVNSTEKGDLSSESTVSRIRTEHFPLTLESARPSHTSQYLCASSDPSRAGGLYNEQFFGPGTRLTVL.

The gene calls are TRBV20-1 and TRBJ2-3; 7 bases fit TRBD2. The CDR3 spans 15 residues. The germline CDR1 and CDR2 sequences are DFQATT and SNEGSKA (reference sequence). After removal of 6 bases from V and 4 bases from J, the junction contained 13 bases not matched to a gene. The CDR3 region has the DNA TGCAGTGCCCCGCGCGGGTCGGGGGGTTCAGATACGCAGTATTTT. This codes for CSAPRGSGGSDTQYF.

Ten or more counts support this clonotype. A much larger clone sits a single nucleotide away, making a read error possible. The chain joins TRBV7-6 to TRBJ1-2; 7 bases match TRBD1. Trimming cost V 5 bases and J 4 bases; bases outside gene matches: 4. This CDR3 is 13 amino acids long. Germline values: CDR1 SGHVS, CDR2 FNYEAQ. CDR3 DNA: TGTGCCAGCAGCCCGACAGGGACCTATGGCTACACCTTC. Its protein product is CASSPTGTYGYTF. The full variable domain, with the rest looked up from reference TRBV7-6 and TRBJ1-2, is GAGVSQSPRYKVTKRGQDVALRCDPISGHVSLYWYRQALGQGPEFLTYFNYEAQQDKSGLPNDRFSAERPEGSISTLTIQRTEQRDSAMYRCASSPTGTYGYTFGSGTRLTVV.

V gene TRBV7-6 combines with J gene TRBJ2-7; maybe TRBD1 (6 bases). Germline CDR1 reads SGHVS; CDR2 reads FNYEAQ. This CDR3 has 16 residues. The ends were cut back, 2 bases at V and 6 bases at J, with 20 bases in the middle. The CDR3 region is CASSLLSGQLTTEQYF. CDR3 bases: TGTGCCAGCAGCTTATTATCGGGACAACTTACTACCGAGCAGTACTTC.

This chain links TRBV20-1 with TRBJ2-2; D might be TRBD1 or TRBD2, each matching 5 bases. V shed 7 bases and J shed 0 bases, with 15 bases lying between them. The CDR3 sequence is 15 residues long. Germline V lookup: CDR1 DFQATT, CDR2 SNEGSKA (reference sequence). CDR3 amino acids: CSVSRGASNTGELFF. The CDR3 nucleotides read TGCAGTGTATCACGGGGCGCCTCGAACACCGGGGAGCTGTTTTTT.

This clonotype was picked up many times. V gene TRBV7-3 combines with J gene TRBJ1-1, with a weak D call TRBD1 (5 bases). CDR3 length: 14 amino acids. V lost 5 bases and J lost 3, with 13 bases in between. CDR1 SGHTA and CDR2 FQGTGA come from the germline V gene. Written as DNA, the CDR3 is TGTGCCAGCAGCCTCCAGGGAGGGGACACTGAAGCTTTCTTT. It is translated as CASSLQGGDTEAFF.

This clonotype was picked up many times. The V gene is TRBV10-3, the J gene TRBJ1-6; D is undetermined. The V gene's germline CDR1 is ENHRY and CDR2 SYGVKD. V was clipped by 1 base and J by 11 bases, with 12 bases between them. There are 14 residues in the CDR3. CDR3 loop: CAISELLDRTPLHF. CDR3 nucleotide sequence: TGTGCCATCAGTGAGTTATTGGACCGTACACCCCTCCACTTT.

This clonotype came up a few times. The rearrangement joins TRBV24-1 to TRBJ1-5; 7 bases match TRBD1. The CDR3 runs 14 residues. Germline values: CDR1 KGHDR, CDR2 SFDVKD. J lost 0 bases, V lost 12 bases, and 7 bases had no gene match. This CDR3 is CASGTAASNQPQHF. The CDR3 nucleotides read TGTGCCTCAGGGACAGCAGCTAGCAATCAGCCCCAGCATTTT.

In this sample, this clonotype turned up many times. The chain is built from TRBV7-9 and TRBJ1-6; 7 bases align to TRBD1. V shed 4 bases, J shed 4 bases, and the junction held 10 bases outside the gene matches. The CDR3 extends over 17 amino acids. The germline V gene has CDR1 SEHNR and CDR2 FQNEAQ (reference sequence). The CDR3 region has the DNA TGTGCCAGCAGCTCCTGGACAGGTGGGAGGTATAATTCACCCCTCCACTTT. This encodes CASSSWTGGRYNSPLHF.

This clonotype was counted many times. The V gene is TRBV27, the J gene TRBJ2-1; D gene uncertain. CDR1 and CDR2 (germline): MNHEY, SMNVEV (reference sequence). V was trimmed by 0 bases and J by 2 bases, leaving 14 bases between them. This CDR3 is 17 amino acids long. The CDR3 spells CASSLSSGYPTYNEQFF. DNA of the CDR3: TGTGCCAGCAGTTTATCATCCGGGTACCCGACCTACAATGAGCAGTTCTTC.

J is TRBJ2-2 and V is TRBV24-1; 7 nucleotides line up with TRBD2. Looked up from germline, CDR1 is KGHDR and CDR2 is SFDVKD. V shed 4 bases, J shed 0 bases, and the junction held 7 bases outside the gene matches. CDR3 length: 17 residues. CDR3 DNA sequence: TGTGCCACCAGTGAACTCAAAAGCGGGGCGAACACCGGGGAGCTGTTTTTT. Its translation is CATSELKSGANTGELFF.

This clonotype was detected ten times or more. The chain's CDR3 is CASSPPARRETQYF. The CDR3 nucleotides are TGTGCCAGCTCACCACCGGCTAGACGGGAGACCCAGTACTTC. The chain joins TRBV18 to TRBJ2-5; D gene uncertain. The CDR3 is 14 residues long. V gave up 0 bases and J gave up 5 bases, with 10 bases separating them. Germline values: CDR1 KGHSH, CDR2 LQKENI. The full variable domain, completed using reference TRBV18 and TRBJ2-5, is NAGVMQNPRHLVRRRGQEARLRCSPMKGHSHVYWYRQLPEEGLKFMVYLQKENIIDESGMPKERFSAEFPKEGPSILRIQQVVRGDSAAYFCASSPPARRETQYFGPGTRLLVL.

This clonotype was detected many times. The chain carries TRBV28 and TRBJ1-5, with a possible D match to TRBD1 (5 bases). Germline V gene sequence: CDR1 MDHEN, CDR2 SYDVKM. Trimming cost V 6 bases and J 3 bases, with 15 bases left between them. This CDR3 spans 15 amino acids. The CDR3 loop reads CASSPYPTVNQPQHF. CDR3 DNA: TGTGCCAGCAGCCCCTATCCGACAGTCAATCAGCCCCAGCATTTT.

This clonotype came up many times. The chain couples TRBV11-3 to TRBJ1-1; 8 bases align to TRBD1. Germline trimming cut 5 bases from V and 6 bases from J; bases unmatched to any gene: 8. Germline loops: CDR1 SGHNT, CDR2 YENEEA. The CDR3 contains 14 residues. In DNA, the CDR3 is TGTGCCAGCAGCGCGACAGGGGAATTGTCTGAAGCTTTCTTT. The encoded protein is CASSATGELSEAFF.

The V call is TRBV14, the J call TRBJ1-1; D uncertain. The V and J ends lost 4 bases and 2 bases respectively, with 11 bases between them. The CDR3 covers 14 residues. Germline lookup yields CDR1 SGHDN and CDR2 FVKESK. CDR3 DNA: TGTGCCAGCAGCCTTATGTTGGGAAACACTGAAGCTTTCTTT. This codes for CASSLMLGNTEAFF.

The rearrangement joins TRBV5-4 to TRBJ2-5; D may be TRBD2 (5 bases). The length of the CDR3 is 14 residues. Germline CDR1 and CDR2: SGHNT and YYREEE (reference sequence). V was shortened by 4 bases and J by 5 bases, with 15 bases between the two germline ends. In nucleotides, the CDR3 is TGTGCCAGCAGCGGAAAGGAGGTGGGGGAGACCCAGTACTTC. It codes for CASSGKEVGETQYF.

The sample holds a few counts of this clonotype. This chain links TRBV2 with TRBJ2-5; 8 nucleotides line up with TRBD1. Germline V gene data show CDR1 as SNHLY and CDR2 as FYNNEI. Germline trimming cut 3 bases from V and 4 bases from J; bases unmatched to any gene: 10. The CDR3 has 16 amino acids. This CDR3 is CASSDQWTGYAETQYF. In DNA, the CDR3 is TGTGCCAGCAGTGACCAATGGACAGGGTACGCAGAGACCCAGTACTTC. Full variable domain (rest looked up from reference TRBV2 and TRBJ2-5): EPEVTQTPSHQVTQMGQEVILRCVPISNHLYFYWYRQILGQKVEFLVSFYNNEISEKSEIFDDQFSVERPDGSNFTLKIRSTKLEDSAMYFCASSDQWTGYAETQYFGPGTRLLVL.

In this sample, this clonotype turned up many times. The CDR3 nucleotides are TGTGCCAGCTGTGTGGGCCACGAGACCCAGTACTTC. Translation gives CASCVGHETQYF. The chain combines TRBV2 with TRBJ2-5; D is unclear. In germline, CDR1 is SNHLY, CDR2 FYNNEI. The CDR3 contains 12 residues. Trimming shortened V by 8 bases and J by 5 bases, and 12 bases separated the two germline ends.

This clonotype was seen repeatedly, ten times or more. This chain joins TRBV2 and TRBJ2-7; D ambiguous. The V gene's germline CDR1 is SNHLY and CDR2 FYNNEI. This CDR3 has 15 residues. V lost 3 bases and J 0 bases, leaving 12 bases between the germline ends. The CDR3 protein is CASSEVQLSSYEQYF. CDR3 in DNA: TGTGCCAGCAGTGAGGTCCAGCTGAGCTCCTACGAGCAGTACTTC.

This clonotype has only a few counts. The chain carries TRBV27 and TRBJ2-7; TRBD1 is a possible D gene (6 bases). This CDR3 is 14 amino acids long. V gave up 4 bases and J gave up 2 bases, with 12 bases separating them. Germline CDR1 reads MNHEY; CDR2 reads SMNVEV (reference sequence). The CDR3 DNA reads TGTGCCAGCAGTTCCCCAGGGGTTCCCTACGAGCAGTACTTC. It translates to CASSSPGVPYEQYF.

This clonotype was found many times. V usage is TRBV6-1 and J usage is TRBJ1-5, with TRBD1 matching over 9 bases. The germline CDR1 and CDR2 sequences are MNHNS and SASEGT. This CDR3 spans 18 amino acids. J lost 0 bases, V lost 5 bases, and 11 bases had no gene match. In DNA form, the CDR3 reads TGTGCCAGCAGTCCCCGGGACAGGGTTTCCTTTAGCAATCAGCCCCAGCATTTT. Translating gives CASSPRDRVSFSNQPQHF.

In its sample, this clonotype was seen a few times. V and J are TRBV3-1 and TRBJ2-1, with no clear D. From germline, CDR1 is LGHDT and CDR2 YNNKEL (reference sequence). V was clipped by 4 bases and J by 7 bases, with 14 bases between them. This CDR3 region has 14 residues. CDR3 bases: TGTGCCAGCAGCCCGGATAGGTTGAGGAATGAGCAGTTCTTC. It encodes CASSPDRLRNEQFF.

This clonotype was seen repeatedly, ten times or more. V usage is TRBV2 and J usage is TRBJ2-2; TRBD1 might be the D (6 bases). There are 15 residues in the CDR3. Trimming took off 7 bases at V and 0 bases at J, with 12 bases between the two ends. Germline V CDR1 and CDR2: SNHLY, FYNNEI. The CDR3 loop reads CASTQGITNTGELFF. In nucleotides, the CDR3 is TGTGCCAGCACACAGGGTATAACGAACACCGGGGAGCTGTTTTTT.

This clonotype was detected ten times or more. V usage is TRBV12-3 or TRBV12-4 and J usage is TRBJ1-2; 7 positions match TRBD1. Trimming at V came to 6 bases and at J to 4 bases, leaving 5 bases not matched to a gene. This CDR3 is built from 13 residues. The CDR3 bases are TGTGCCAGCAGCAAACAGGGGAGCTATGGCTACACCTTC. It codes for CASSKQGSYGYTF.

In this sample, this clonotype turned up a few times. This chain links TRBV29-1 with TRBJ2-6; D is undetermined. V lost 3 bases, J lost 0 bases, and 3 bases lay in between. Germline assignment: CDR1 SQVTM and CDR2 ANQGSEA. The CDR3 loop spans 13 amino acids. The CDR3, as DNA: TGCAGCGTTGATCCCTCTGGGGCCAACGTCCTGACTTTC. Protein sequence: CSVDPSGANVLTF.

Many counts were recorded for this clonotype. The gene calls are TRBV2 and TRBJ1-4; D not resolved. Looked up from germline, CDR1 is SNHLY and CDR2 is FYNNEI. Trimming took 7 bases from V and 7 from J, leaving 13 bases between them. The CDR3 totals 13 residues. CDR3 in amino acids: CASIRGSGEKLFF. CDR3 sequence (DNA): TGTGCCAGCATCCGCGGAAGTGGTGAAAAACTGTTTTTT.

This clonotype was counted a few times. The rearrangement links TRBV29-1 to TRBJ1-1; D is ambiguous. Germline V CDR1 and CDR2: SQVTM, ANQGSEA. CDR3 length: 12 amino acids. Trimming removed 3 bases from V and 3 bases from J, with 8 bases in between. CDR3 amino acids: CSVDLGYTEAFF. The CDR3 coding sequence is TGCAGCGTTGATCTGGGGTACACTGAAGCTTTCTTT.